Listed here is a single TCR beta chain. There were likely unrecorded immune exposures, though donors were nominally healthy when sampled. The CDR3 consists of 13 residues. The germline CDR1 and CDR2 sequences are GTSNPN and SVGIG (reference sequence). The V gene lost 3 bases and the J gene lost 7 bases, with 15 bases spanning the gap. This sample was included in a study of cytomegalovirus exposure and HLA in healthy donors. Whole-study context: Among approximately 400 genotyped donors, 65% to 90% fell in the Caucasian-associated ancestry cluster.

In the PCR, 60 Vbeta and 13 Jbeta primers were used. Under the authors' procedure: Around 9.9 million shared chains were among the roughly 80 million unique TCR beta chains that a later analysis counted. This table comes from immunoSEQ multiplex PCR, and its TCRdb copy is limited to in-frame clones, with some not included. The V and J calls and clone size were taken over from that table, and D and trimming were inferred from the DNA. Here the sample spans some 180,000 clones, about four fifths being singletons. This clonotype was obtained from a male donor in good health and CMV-seronegative. The gene calls are TRBV30 and TRBJ1-2, with D possibly TRBD1 on 5 matching bases. The sequencing sample was made of PBMCs. This chain's CDR3 is CAWSQSGAGGYTF. CDR3 DNA: TGTGCCTGGAGCCAAAGCGGGGCAGGTGGCTACACCTTC.